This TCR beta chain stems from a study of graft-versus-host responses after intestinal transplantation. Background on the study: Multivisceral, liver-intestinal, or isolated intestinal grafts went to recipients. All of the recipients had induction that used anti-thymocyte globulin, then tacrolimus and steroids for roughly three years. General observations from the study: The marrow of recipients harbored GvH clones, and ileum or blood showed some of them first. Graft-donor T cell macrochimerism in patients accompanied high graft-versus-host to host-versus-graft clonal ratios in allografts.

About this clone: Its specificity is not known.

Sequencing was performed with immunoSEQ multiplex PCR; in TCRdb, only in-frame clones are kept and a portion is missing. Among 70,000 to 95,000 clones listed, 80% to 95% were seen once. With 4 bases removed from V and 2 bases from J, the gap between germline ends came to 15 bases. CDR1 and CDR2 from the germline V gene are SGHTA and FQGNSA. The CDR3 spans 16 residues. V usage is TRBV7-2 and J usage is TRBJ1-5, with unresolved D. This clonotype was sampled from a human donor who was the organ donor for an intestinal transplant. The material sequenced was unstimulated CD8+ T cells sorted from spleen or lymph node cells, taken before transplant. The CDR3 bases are TGTGCCAGCAGCTCCGGCGGGGTAAGGGGCAATCAGCCCCAGCATTTT. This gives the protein CASSSGGVRGNQPQHF.